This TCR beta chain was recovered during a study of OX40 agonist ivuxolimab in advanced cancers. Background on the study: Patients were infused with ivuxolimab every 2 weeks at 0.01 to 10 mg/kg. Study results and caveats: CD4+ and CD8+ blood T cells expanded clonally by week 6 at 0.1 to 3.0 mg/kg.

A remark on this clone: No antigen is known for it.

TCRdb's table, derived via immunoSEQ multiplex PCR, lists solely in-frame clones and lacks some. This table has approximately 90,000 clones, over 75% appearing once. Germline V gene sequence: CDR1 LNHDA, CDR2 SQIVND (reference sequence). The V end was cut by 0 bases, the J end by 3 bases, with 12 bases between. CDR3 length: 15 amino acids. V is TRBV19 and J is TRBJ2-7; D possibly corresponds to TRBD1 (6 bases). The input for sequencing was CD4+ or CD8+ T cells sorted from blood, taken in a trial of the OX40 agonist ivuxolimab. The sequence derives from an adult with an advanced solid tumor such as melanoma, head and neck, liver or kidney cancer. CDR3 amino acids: CASSIDSTGLYEQYF. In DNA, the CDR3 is TGTGCCAGTAGTATAGATTCCACAGGGCTCTACGAGCAGTACTTC.